This TCR beta chain was obtained from a study of T cell responses to AZD1222 COVID-19 vaccine. CDR1 is KGHSH and CDR2 is LQKENI in the germline V gene. The CDR3 loop spans 15 amino acids. J gave up 0 bases and V 5 bases, and 3 bases lay outside the gene matches. Clones were read by immunoSEQ multiplex PCR, and TCRdb kept only the in-frame ones, dropping some. The sample holds about 190,000 clones, approximately 87% seen once. V gene TRBV18 combines with J gene TRBJ1-1; TRBD1 aligns across 10 bases. This sample comprised peripheral blood, obtained on day 0 of MenACWY control vaccination. This TCR was sampled from an adult in good health. The CDR3 reads CASSSDRGMNTEAFF. The CDR3 DNA reads TGTGCCAGCTCATCGGACAGGGGGATGAACACTGAAGCTTTCTTT.